The next 2 T cell receptor beta chains were all read from a single sample in a study of regulatory T cells in long-lasting Graves disease. Researchers made TCR beta libraries by using iRepertoire HTBI primers and running Arm-PCR on CDR3 regions. MiXCR, applied by TCRdb to the multiplex PCR reads, yields one record per CDR3 protein. The data hold approximately 350,000 distinct CDR3 sequences, with roughly 24% observed a single time. Described time point: persistent/refractory GD, antithyroid drugs over 5 years with positive TRAb. RNA isolated from PBMCs was used to make the TCR library. Sequenced material: peripheral blood mononuclear cells (PBMCs), taken when the disease was refractory, from a patient treated with antithyroid drugs. All receptors derive from a woman aged 35 to 49 with Graves disease.

The sample holds many counts of this clonotype. This rearrangement joins TRBV9 to TRBJ2-5; D is perhaps TRBD1 (5 bases). The CDR3 covers 14 residues. The germline V and J ends were trimmed by 2 bases and 5 bases, with 13 bases remaining between them. Germline CDR1 is SGDLS and CDR2 is YYNGEE. The CDR3 sequence is CASSVRQSPETQYF. The DNA of the CDR3 is TGTGCCAGCAGCGTCCGACAGAGTCCGGAGACCCAGTACTTC. Full variable domain (missing parts from reference TRBV9 and TRBJ2-5): DSGVTQTPKHLITATGQRVTLRCSPRSGDLSVYWYQQSLDQGLQFLIQYYNGEERAKGNILERFSAQQFPDLHSELNLSSLELGDSALYFCASSVRQSPETQYFGPGTRLLVL.

This clonotype was observed many times. This chain links TRBV6-5 with TRBJ1-6; TRBD1 agrees at 10 bases. The CDR3 extends over 17 amino acids. The trim removed 2 bases at V and 9 bases at J, leaving 10 bases unmatched. CDR1 is MNHEY and CDR2 is SVGAGI in the germline V gene. Written as DNA, the CDR3 is TGTGCCAGCAGTTACGAGGTTGTAGGGACAGGGGTTTCACCCCTCCACTTT. Its protein is CASSYEVVGTGVSPLHF.